This TCR beta chain comes out of a study of Graves' ophthalmopathy and Graves' hyperthyroidism. Isolation of PBMCs was performed using around 9.1 ml of fresh peripheral blood. This clonotype was recorded many times. Trimming shortened V by 1 base and J by 2 bases, and 9 bases separated the two germline ends. The germline CDR1 and CDR2 sequences are GTSNPN and SVGIG (reference sequence). This CDR3 is built from 14 residues. Transcripts of RNA were the source for amplifying TCR beta CDR3 regions. First-round RT-PCR with HTBI primers preceded a second-round multiplex PCR. TCRdb used MiXCR to reprocess the multiplex PCR reads, holding one entry per CDR3 protein. The data contain 400,000 or so distinct CDR3 sequences, approximately 17% of them singletons.

This sequence was found in an adult woman with stable Graves' hyperthyroidism. The sequencing sample was made of peripheral blood. This chain uses TRBV30 with TRBJ1-5; no firm D call. The CDR3 spells CAWSAWGGNQPQHF. The DNA for the CDR3 is TGTGCCTGGAGTGCTTGGGGTGGCAATCAGCCCCAGCATTTT.